The rows below give T cell receptor beta chains drawn from one sample of a study of cytomegalovirus exposure and HLA in healthy donors. The protocol was immunoSEQ multiplex PCR, while the TCRdb copy is restricted to in-frame clones and leaves out a portion. The sample yields some 100,000 clones, about 74% seen once. Sequenced material: PBMCs. These receptors all stem from a female donor in good health and CMV-seronegative. The conserved cysteine and the conserved F or W are not part of the CDR3 here. Only some rows state a clone size, as once, few, many or a class for expanded clones.

v_call clone_size cdr3_aa
TRBV6-6 . ASSFIDRGNTEAF
TRBV4-3 . ASSRPGGVFNEQF
TRBV5-1 . ASSLRPEGQGSSGANVLT
TRBV5-4 . ASSLEPEMNTEAF
TRBV7-9 . ASSFRQSPETQY
TRBV7-9 . ASSTGQGTDTQY
TRBV7-9 . ASSQTSGGYTDTQY
TRBV9 . ASSEPGDNTGELF
TRBV7-2 once ASSARTGAGNTIY
TRBV11-2 . ASSLDVLAGGGTQY
TRBV12-5 . VSGLPRGGGASGELF
TRBV2 . ASTPGLADTYEQY
TRBV9 . ASSVRTGENSPLH
TRBV30 . AWSVGRGYEQY
TRBV7-9 . ASSDSNEQF
TRBV5-6 . ASSLAGRWETGYT
TRBV7-9 . ASSRNPSGNNEQF
TRBV6-6 . ASTGRSYNSPLH
TRBV5-5 . ASSKYRDRTPEDP
TRBV6-4 . ASSEHEQGNNEQF
TRBV4-1 . ASSRSGGADYEQY
TRBV10-3 . AISGEDREQF
TRBV7-6 . ASSPYSRNTEAF
TRBV6-5 once ASSYSLLGGYGYT
TRBV6-6 . ASSPGQGALGELF
TRBV4-1 few ASGNGVDGYT
TRBV6-1 . ASSPTSYEQY
TRBV6-6 few ASSRQQNQPQH
TRBV30 . AWSPAGGINEQY
TRBV6-6 . ASSRTGTASYNEQF
TRBV29-1 . SVGGVNQPQH
TRBV19 . ASTLQGRYNEQF
TRBV7-6 . ASSSELNSPLH
TRBV5-1 . ASRETGSYEQY
TRBV30 . AWGLHTSPEQY
TRBV5-8 few AIRPEVVSGGLNTEAF
TRBV29-1 . SVNSVSPSGNTIY
TRBV6-5 . ARQPYEQY
TRBV30 . AWSAFEGLF
TRBV5-4 . ASHPGTRRNERY
TRBV7-9 . ASSKDPSGGFAGELF
TRBV6-6 . ASRSGGIDTQY
TRBV4-1 few ASSQGPGAGEKLF
TRBV30 . AWRTGPMNTEAF
TRBV7-9 . ASSLVGDSWVMNTEAF
TRBV6-1 . ASSETGGYYYEQY
TRBV6-5 . ASSYDRGSDGYT
TRBV6-1 . ASSSRDRGLETQY
TRBV7-3 . ASSLKGRASGGYNEQF
TRBV7-9 . ASSFRTSGGVRYNEQF
TRBV5-4 . ASSPGGLNTEAF